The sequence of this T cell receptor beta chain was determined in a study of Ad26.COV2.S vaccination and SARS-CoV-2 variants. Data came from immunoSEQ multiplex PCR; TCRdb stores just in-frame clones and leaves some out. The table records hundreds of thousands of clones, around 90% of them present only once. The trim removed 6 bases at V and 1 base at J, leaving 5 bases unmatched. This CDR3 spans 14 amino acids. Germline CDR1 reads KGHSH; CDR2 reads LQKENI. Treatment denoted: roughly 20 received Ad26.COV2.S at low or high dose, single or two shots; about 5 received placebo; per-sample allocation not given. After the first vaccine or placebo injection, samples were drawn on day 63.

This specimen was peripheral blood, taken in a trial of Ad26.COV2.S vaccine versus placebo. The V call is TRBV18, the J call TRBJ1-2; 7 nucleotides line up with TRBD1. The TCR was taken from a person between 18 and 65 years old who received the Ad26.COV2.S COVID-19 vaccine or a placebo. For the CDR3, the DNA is TGTGCCAGCTCGCGGACAGGAGTTAACTATGGCTACACCTTC. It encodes CASSRTGVNYGYTF.